This TCR beta chain was recorded in a study of OX40 agonist ivuxolimab in advanced cancers. Study-level background: In this cohort, patients received ivuxolimab, an agonistic anti-OX40 (CD134) antibody. The eligibility criteria allowed prior anti-PD-1, anti-PD-L1 or anti-CTLA-4 therapy, and around 40% had some.

Clones were read by immunoSEQ multiplex PCR, and TCRdb kept only the in-frame ones, dropping some. Here the sample spans about 70,000 clones, roughly nine tenths being singletons. V lost 4 bases and J 1 base, leaving 10 bases between the germline ends. The CDR3 length is 14 residues. Germline V CDR1 and CDR2: SGHTA, FQGNSA. This sequence joins TRBV7-2 and TRBJ1-1; the D is unclear. This receptor was taken from an adult with an advanced solid tumor such as melanoma, head and neck, liver or kidney cancer. Sequenced here: CD4+ or CD8+ T cells sorted from blood, sampled in a trial of the OX40 agonist ivuxolimab. The CDR3 nucleotides are TGTGCCAGCAGCTCGCCCTCGGGGAACACTGAAGCTTTCTTT. It specifies CASSSPSGNTEAFF.